One and the same sample provided the 15 T cell receptor beta chains below, sequenced in a study of beta chain features in type 1 diabetes. Since all of the isolated RNA was reverse transcribed, expressed TCRB transcripts were what got sequenced. The method was immunoSEQ multiplex PCR; TCRdb's version includes in-frame clones alone and lacks a portion of them. The sample carries approximately 380,000 clones, roughly 16% recorded once. Sequencing used naive CD4+ T cells from blood. These receptors were obtained from a woman aged 18-29 years in good health.

The rearrangement uses TRBV5-1 and TRBJ1-4; 7 nucleotides align to TRBD1. The CDR3 has 13 residues. Germline values: CDR1 SGHRS, CDR2 YFSETQ. V shed 3 bases and J 8 bases; nucleotides not matched to a gene: 4. The CDR3 DNA reads as TGCGCCAGCAGCTCGGGACAGCCGGAAAAACTGTTTTTT. This translates into CASSSGQPEKLFF.

This clone was counted only a few times. The rearrangement links TRBV15 to TRBJ1-5; D may be TRBD1 (6 bases). This CDR3 contains 15 residues. Trimming took 2 bases from V and 2 from J, leaving 10 bases between them. Germline assignment: CDR1 LNHNV and CDR2 YYDKDF (reference sequence). The CDR3 coding sequence is TGTGCCACCAGCAGAAACAGGGTAGGCAATCAGCCCCAGCATTTT. It encodes CATSRNRVGNQPQHF. Looking up the rest from reference TRBV15 and TRBJ1-5 gives the full variable domain: DAMVIQNPRYQVTQFGKPVTLSCSQTLNHNVMYWYQQKSSQAPKLLFHYYDKDFNNEADTPDNFQSRRPNTSFCFLDIRSPGLGDTAMYLCATSRNRVGNQPQHFGDGTRLSIL.

This clone occurred a few times. The chain carries TRBV7-2 and TRBJ2-3; D is perhaps TRBD2 (5 bases). Germline V gives CDR1 SGHTA, CDR2 FQGNSA. The CDR3 has 14 residues. Trimming left V 1 base short and J 2 bases short, with 7 bases between. CDR3 residues: CASSLDGVTDTQYF. The CDR3 DNA follows: TGTGCCAGCAGCTTAGACGGGGTCACAGATACGCAGTATTTT.

The rearrangement links TRBV7-2 to TRBJ2-7; D unclear. Germline V gene sequence: CDR1 SGHTA, CDR2 FQGNSA. Trimming removed 1 base from V and 2 bases from J, with 9 bases in between. The length of the CDR3 is 14 residues. The CDR3 loop reads CASSLELQAYEQYF. CDR3 DNA sequence: TGTGCCAGCAGCTTAGAGCTTCAGGCCTACGAGCAGTACTTC.

The table lists this clone with a few counts. J is TRBJ2-1 and V is TRBV25-1; 9 bases line up with TRBD2. This CDR3 has 13 amino acids. Trimming cost V 11 bases and J 9 bases; bases outside gene matches: 11. CDR1 and CDR2 from the germline V gene are MGHDK and SYGVNS. CDR3 sequence: CACETGTSREQFF. CDR3 DNA sequence: TGTGCCTGCGAGACCGGGACTAGCCGTGAGCAGTTCTTC.

The CDR3 protein is CASSLPLATYNEQFF. The CDR3 DNA follows: TGCGCCAGCAGCTTGCCCCTAGCGACATACAATGAGCAGTTCTTC. The chain links TRBV5-1 to TRBJ2-1; D possibly corresponds to TRBD2 (6 bases). The V end lost 1 base, the J end lost 4 bases, and 12 bases lay between the germline ends. Germline V lookup: CDR1 SGHRS, CDR2 YFSETQ. The CDR3 sequence is 15 residues long. Full variable domain (remainder filled in from reference TRBV5-1 and TRBJ2-1): KAGVTQTPRYLIKTRGQQVTLSCSPISGHRSVSWYQQTPGQGLQFLFEYFSETQRNKGNFPGRFSGRQFSNSRSEMNVSTLELGDSALYLCASSLPLATYNEQFFGPGTRLTVL.

The chain recombines TRBV18 with TRBJ1-2, with D perhaps matching TRBD1 (6 bases). Trimming removed 0 bases from V and 1 base from J, with 12 bases in between. From germline, CDR1 is KGHSH and CDR2 LQKENI. There are 16 residues in the CDR3. The CDR3 DNA follows: TGTGCCAGCTCACCACCCGCAGGGGAACTTAACTATGGCTACACCTTC. Protein product: CASSPPAGELNYGYTF.

This clone turned up a few times. This chain uses TRBV4-1 with TRBJ2-4, with TRBD2 as a possible D gene (5 bases). This CDR3 comprises 14 residues. Germline V gene sequence: CDR1 MGHRA, CDR2 YSYEKL. Trimming cost V 4 bases and J 8 bases, with 15 bases left between them. The CDR3 is CASSLLLQRDIQYF. The CDR3 region has the DNA TGCGCCAGCAGCCTACTCCTTCAGAGGGACATTCAGTACTTC.

The chain has TRBV7-2 and TRBJ1-2; maybe TRBD1 (6 bases). V lost 6 bases, J lost 2 bases, and 10 bases lay in between. Per the germline V gene, CDR1 is SGHTA and CDR2 is FQGNSA. The CDR3 covers 13 residues. The CDR3 loop reads CASSYDRNYGYTF. CDR3 DNA: TGTGCCAGCAGTTACGACAGGAACTATGGCTACACCTTC. Based on the CDR3 plus reference TRBV7-2 and TRBJ1-2, the full variable domain is GAGVSQSPSNKVTEKGKDVELRCDPISGHTALYWYRQSLGQGLEFLIYFQGNSAPDKSGLPSDRFSAERTGGSVSTLTIQRTQQEDSAVYLCASSYDRNYGYTFGSGTRLTVV.

This chain uses TRBV7-3 with TRBJ1-2; 8 bases match TRBD1. Germline-derived CDR1 and CDR2 are SGHTA and FQGTGA. The CDR3 is made up of 13 amino acids. The V gene end was trimmed by 2 bases and the J gene end by 5 bases; junction bases not matched to a gene: 1. DNA for the CDR3: TGTGCCAGCAGCTTAGACAGGGGTTATGGCTACACCTTC. Translating gives CASSLDRGYGYTF.

The chain recombines TRBV27 with TRBJ2-2, with D tentatively TRBD1 (5 bases). V lost 3 bases and J lost 0, with 8 bases in between. Germline CDR1 MNHEY, CDR2 SMNVEV (reference sequence). This CDR3 is built from 15 residues. As DNA, the CDR3 is TGTGCCAGCAGTTTCGCAGGGTCGAACACCGGGGAGCTGTTTTTT. This codes for CASSFAGSNTGELFF.

Only a few counts were recorded for this clone. The chain carries TRBV9 and TRBJ2-7; 9 bases agree with TRBD1. Germline values: CDR1 SGDLS, CDR2 YYNGEE. The CDR3 is made up of 16 amino acids. V shed 4 bases, J shed 4 bases, and the junction held 12 bases outside the gene matches. The CDR3 DNA reads as TGTGCCAGCAGCATCGATCTAGGGACAGGGCCTTACGAGCAGTACTTC. Its translation is CASSIDLGTGPYEQYF.

The V and J genes are TRBV30 and TRBJ2-7; 10 bases align to TRBD2. V was clipped by 0 bases and J by 5 bases; unmatched bases: 10. The germline CDR1 and CDR2 sequences are GTSNPN and SVGIG (reference sequence). The CDR3 spans 16 residues. The CDR3 DNA follows: TGTGCCTGGAGTGTACGGGCTAGCGGGAGATTGCACGAGCAGTACTTC. It translates to CAWSVRASGRLHEQYF.

The rearrangement uses TRBV5-4 and TRBJ1-1; TRBD1 might be the D (6 bases). The CDR3 sequence is 13 residues long. From germline, CDR1 is SGHNT and CDR2 YYREEE (reference sequence). The germline V and J ends were trimmed by 4 bases and 5 bases, with 12 bases remaining between them. The CDR3 DNA is TGTGCCAGCAGCACCGGACAGATAACTGAAGCTTTCTTT. This gives the protein CASSTGQITEAFF.

The chain recombines TRBV5-1 with TRBJ2-1; 8 bases line up with TRBD1. CDR1 SGHRS and CDR2 YFSETQ come from the germline V gene. This CDR3 is built from 16 residues. With V trimmed by 1 base and J by 7 bases, 10 bases remained unmatched. CDR3 loop: CASSLSWQGALNEQFF. Here the CDR3 DNA reads TGCGCCAGCAGCTTGTCCTGGCAGGGGGCGTTAAATGAGCAGTTCTTC.